A selection of T cell receptor beta chains follows, all from one sample in a study of cytomegalovirus exposure and HLA in healthy donors. TCRdb keeps only in-frame clones here, not all; method: immunoSEQ multiplex PCR. The table has 75,000 to 100,000 clones, 60% to 80% seen once. Sequencing used PBMCs. Every receptor here comes from a woman aged 60-75 years in good health and CMV-seropositive. CDR3s include the opening cysteine and the closing phenylalanine or tryptophan. D genes are given only for firm matches. Not all rows give a size; the values are once, few, many and, for expanded clones, a class.

V gene,J gene,clone size,D gene,CDR3 DNA,CDR3 protein
TRBV29-1,TRBJ2-7,.,.,TGCAGCGTTGAAGGAGACAGTTCCTACGAGCAGTACTTC,CSVEGDSSYEQYF
TRBV5-1,TRBJ2-3,.,.,TGCGCCAGCAGTCCTTGGGGGGATAGCACAGATACGCAGTATTTT,CASSPWGDSTDTQYF
TRBV29-1,TRBJ1-2,.,.,TGCAGCGTCGCACAGGGCTATGGCTACACCTTC,CSVAQGYGYTF
TRBV5-6,TRBJ1-5,.,TRBD1,TGTGCCAGTCACAGGGGGCACCAGCCCCAGCATTTT,CASHRGHQPQHF
TRBV30,TRBJ1-1,.,.,TGTGCCTGGAGTGAGACAGGGAACACTGAAGCTTTCTTT,CAWSETGNTEAFF
TRBV13,TRBJ1-5,.,.,TGTGCCAGCAGCTCCACGGGAGATCAGCCCCAGCATTTT,CASSSTGDQPQHF
TRBV28,TRBJ2-5,.,.,TGTGCCAGCAAAGCAGGGGCAAAGACCCAGTACTTC,CASKAGAKTQYF
TRBV5-6,TRBJ2-7,few,TRBD1,TGTGCCAGCAGCTTGGGGACAGGGGACGAGCAGTACTTC,CASSLGTGDEQYF
TRBV4-1,TRBJ2-1,.,.,TGCGCCAGCAGCCAAGGACAGCCGGGACTCTCACCATCAGCGTTCTTC,CASSQGQPGLSPSAFF
TRBV9,TRBJ1-1,.,TRBD1,TGTGCCAGCAACCTACTGACAGGGCTTAACGCTGAAGCTTTCTTT,CASNLLTGLNAEAFF
TRBV5-3,TRBJ2-1,.,TRBD1,TGTGCCAGAAGCTGGGGCAGGGGGCTTGAAGACTCCTACAATGAGCAGTTCTTC,CARSWGRGLEDSYNEQFF
TRBV27,TRBJ1-3,.,.,TGTGCCAGCAGTCGGACAGCCAGCTCTGGAAACACCATATATTTT,CASSRTASSGNTIYF
TRBV30,TRBJ2-5,.,.,TGTGCCTGGAGTGTGTGGCCTCAAGAGACCCAGTACTTC,CAWSVWPQETQYF
TRBV5-1,TRBJ1-4,once,TRBD1,TGCGCCAGCAGCCAAGGACAGGGGGGGAATGAAAAACTGTTTTTT,CASSQGQGGNEKLFF
TRBV10-3,TRBJ1-2,.,.,TGTGCCATCAGTGAGGGGACTTACTATGGCTACACCTTC,CAISEGTYYGYTF
TRBV7-9,TRBJ2-5,.,.,TGTGCCAGCAGCGCCAGTCAGATTGAGACCCAGTACTTC,CASSASQIETQYF
TRBV14,TRBJ2-1,.,.,TGTGCCAGCAGCCAACTAGCCACTATAGAGGAGCAGTTCTTC,CASSQLATIEEQFF
TRBV2,TRBJ2-7,.,.,TGTGCCAGCAGTCCGGACAGTATAAGGGGCGAGCAGTACTTC,CASSPDSIRGEQYF
TRBV19,TRBJ1-2,.,TRBD1,TGTGCCAGTAGTGCGTACAGGGGGAGTAATGGCTACACCTTC,CASSAYRGSNGYTF
TRBV2,TRBJ1-4,few,TRBD1,TGTGCCAGCAGAGACGGGACAGGGGGCGAAAAACTGTTTTTT,CASRDGTGGEKLFF
TRBV25-1,TRBJ2-3,.,TRBD2,TGTGCCAGCAGTCCTCGACTAGCGGGAGGGCAGTATTTT,CASSPRLAGGQYF
TRBV5-1,TRBJ1-1,.,.,TGCGCCAGCAGCTTGGGGCCCCAGGGGAACACTGAAGCTTTCTTT,CASSLGPQGNTEAFF
TRBV9,TRBJ1-2,once,TRBD1,TGTGCCAGCAGCAACGGACAGGGGGTCGACTATGGCTACACCTTC,CASSNGQGVDYGYTF
TRBV11-2,TRBJ2-2,.,TRBD2,TGTGCCAGCAGCCTGACTAGCGGAAGTGTCACCGGGGAGCTGTTTTTT,CASSLTSGSVTGELFF
TRBV11-2,TRBJ1-1,.,.,TGTGCCAGCAGCCGGCAGGGGCAGTCGAACACTGAAGCTTTCTTT,CASSRQGQSNTEAFF
TRBV7-3,TRBJ1-1,.,TRBD1,TGTGCCAGCAGCTTAGGGACAGGGTTGACTGAAGCTTTCTTT,CASSLGTGLTEAFF
TRBV11-1,TRBJ2-7,.,TRBD1,TGTGCCAGCAGTCCCCCCTTTAGGGACAGTCCCTACGAGCAGTACTTC,CASSPPFRDSPYEQYF
TRBV10-3,TRBJ2-3,.,.,TGTGCCATCCATGCGGGCCTCGAGGCAGATACGCAGTATTTT,CAIHAGLEADTQYF
TRBV7-2,TRBJ2-2,.,.,TGTGCCAGCAGCTTAGTTTCTAGAACCGGGGAGCTGTTTTTT,CASSLVSRTGELFF
TRBV4-1,TRBJ2-7,few,.,TGCGCCAGCAGCCAAGTTTCGAGCGAGCAGTACTTC,CASSQVSSEQYF
TRBV7-6,TRBJ2-1,.,TRBD2,TGTGCCAGCAGCTTAGTAGCGGGGGTCTACAATGAGCAGTTCTTC,CASSLVAGVYNEQFF
TRBV27,TRBJ1-5,.,.,TGTGCCAGCGCCCGGCAGGGTTTAGTTCAGCCCCAGCATTTT,CASARQGLVQPQHF
TRBV10-3,TRBJ2-4,.,.,TGTGCCACCTTAGCCAAAAACATTCAGTACTTC,CATLAKNIQYF
TRBV30,TRBJ2-7,.,.,TGTGCCTGGAGTGGGGCTAGGGGATACGAGCAGTACTTC,CAWSGARGYEQYF
TRBV10-2,TRBJ1-5,.,TRBD1,TGCGCCAGCAGTCCGGGACAGGGTGGCAATCAGCCCCAGCATTTT,CASSPGQGGNQPQHF
TRBV4-1,TRBJ2-7,.,TRBD1,TGCGCCAGCAGCACGGGACAGGGAGTCCGCGAGCAGTACTTC,CASSTGQGVREQYF
TRBV19,TRBJ2-3,.,TRBD1,TGTGCCAGTAGAGACAGGGGCCGGGCAGATACGCAGTATTTT,CASRDRGRADTQYF
TRBV2,TRBJ1-6,.,.,TGTGCCAGCAGTGTCCGGCAGGGGATCGGTTCACCCCTCCACTTT,CASSVRQGIGSPLHF
TRBV5-5,TRBJ1-2,.,.,TGTGCCAGCAGCCAGGGTTATGGCTACACCTTC,CASSQGYGYTF
TRBV9,TRBJ2-3,.,.,TGTGCCGGCAGCGTAGAGGGGGGGACAGGTCTAGATACGCAGTATTTT,CAGSVEGGTGLDTQYF
TRBV5-1,TRBJ1-1,.,TRBD1,TGCGCCAGCAGCTTGCTGCAGGGGGAGGCTGAAGCTTTCTTT,CASSLLQGEAEAFF
TRBV29-1,TRBJ1-1,.,TRBD1,TGCAGCGGTGGACAGGGGGGACCCACTGAAGCTTTCTTT,CSGGQGGPTEAFF
TRBV4-1,TRBJ2-7,.,.,TGCGCCAGCAGCTCCCCCCGGGGATACGAGCAGTACTTC,CASSSPRGYEQYF
TRBV5-1,TRBJ2-1,few,.,TGCGCCAGCAGCTTGCATAATCAGGGGAATGAGCAGTTCTTC,CASSLHNQGNEQFF
TRBV6-5,TRBJ1-1,.,.,TGTGCCAGCAGTTACCCCGGTGGCCTCGGGACTGAAGCTTTCTTT,CASSYPGGLGTEAFF
TRBV19,TRBJ2-7,once,.,TGTGCCAGTAGTCCACCCGGGATCTACGAGCAGTACTTC,CASSPPGIYEQYF
TRBV7-9,TRBJ2-1,once,.,TGTGCCAGCAGCTGGTCCCCCGTGAGCGGGCCCTACAATGAGCAGTTCTTC,CASSWSPVSGPYNEQFF